A single sample is the source of the 13 T cell receptor beta chains below, sequenced in a study of T cell clonotyping in hematopoietic cell transplantation. Method: immunoSEQ multiplex PCR; TCRdb's copy keeps in-frame clones and lacks some. The sample records about 2,900 clones, about 80% being singletons. Sequences were derived from peripheral blood mononuclear cells, sampled 30 days after allogeneic stem cell transplant. The receptors come from a male patient between 60 and 69 years old who had an allogeneic stem cell transplant, so T cells may come from the graft donor. Some clones in this sample may be carry-over from other donors' samples.

This sequence joins TRBV5-1 and TRBJ2-7; D is ambiguous. Trimming cost V 4 bases and J 4 bases, with 18 bases left between them. This CDR3 is built from 15 residues. From germline, CDR1 is SGHRS and CDR2 YFSETQ. The CDR3 reads CASSPNWGSFYEQYF. CDR3 coding DNA: TGCGCCAGCAGCCCCAACTGGGGTTCTTTTTACGAGCAGTACTTC.

Turning to this clone: Additional DNA sequences in this sample encode the identical CDR3. This chain uses TRBV5-6 with TRBJ1-5, with 8 bases aligning to TRBD1. Germline values: CDR1 SGHDT, CDR2 YYEEEE. V lost 2 bases and J lost 2; bases outside the gene matches: 6. CDR3 length equals 16 residues. CDR3 amino acids: CASSLKTGEGNQPQHF. The CDR3, as DNA: TGTGCCAGCAGCTTAAAGACAGGGGAAGGCAATCAGCCCCAGCATTTT.

The V gene is TRBV4-2, the J gene TRBJ2-5, with TRBD2 identical over 8 bases. The CDR3 runs to 13 residues. J was trimmed by 5 bases and V by 9 bases; bases with no gene match: 8. Germline values: CDR1 LGHNA, CDR2 YNFKEQ. The CDR3 DNA sequence: TGTGCCAGTTCGACCCGGGGGGGGGAGACCCAGTACTTC. It encodes CASSTRGGETQYF.

This clone has just one count. The chain has TRBV5-8 and TRBJ2-7, with D maybe TRBD2 (6 bases). Germline values: CDR1 SGHTS, CDR2 YDEGEE. The length of the CDR3 is 14 residues. With 4 bases removed from V and 4 bases from J, the gap between germline ends came to 15 bases. CDR3 nucleotide sequence: TGTGCCAGCAGCCCCATGCCAGGGAGGTACGAGCAGTACTTC. It yields the protein CASSPMPGRYEQYF.

The chain carries TRBV5-1 and TRBJ1-2, with 11 bases aligning to TRBD1. CDR1 is SGHRS, CDR2 YFSETQ, per germline. The CDR3 contains 17 residues. V was clipped by 4 bases and J by 3 bases; unmatched bases: 11. The CDR3 DNA follows: TGCGCCAGCAGCCTCGGACAGGGGGCGTCAGTTTACTATGGCTACACCTTC. This codes for CASSLGQGASVYYGYTF.

This rearrangement joins TRBV7-9 to TRBJ2-7; 10 nucleotides match TRBD2. CDR1 and CDR2 (germline): SEHNR, FQNEAQ (reference sequence). This CDR3 has 18 residues. V gave up 8 bases and J gave up 2 bases; unmatched junction bases: 18. As DNA, the CDR3 is TGTGCCAGCCGCCCCGAGCTAGCGGGAGAGGGACCTCCCTACGAGCAGTACTTC. Amino acid sequence: CASRPELAGEGPPYEQYF.

The genes are TRBV28 and TRBJ2-7, with D possibly TRBD2 on 6 matching bases. Germline-derived CDR1 and CDR2 are MDHEN and SYDVKM. Trimming left V 5 bases short and J 6 bases short, with 14 bases between. This CDR3 has 13 amino acids. CDR3 coding DNA: TGTGCCAGCAGTACCCCATTCGGGGGCGAGCAGTACTTC. Its translation: CASSTPFGGEQYF.

The chain combines TRBV11-2 with TRBJ1-2; 7 nucleotides line up with TRBD1. The length of the CDR3 is 13 residues. CDR1 is SGHAT, CDR2 FQNNGV, per germline. Unmatched junction bases numbered 6, after V lost 1 base and J lost 10 bases. This CDR3 reads CASSLGTGGVYTF. CDR3 DNA: TGTGCCAGCAGCTTAGGGACAGGTGGAGTCTACACCTTC.

In its sample, this clone ranks as large. The chain employs TRBV20-1 and TRBJ2-5, with a weak D call TRBD2 (5 bases). V lost 6 bases and J lost 2, with 7 bases in between. Looked up from germline, CDR1 is DFQATT and CDR2 is SNEGSKA (reference sequence). The CDR3 has 11 amino acids. The CDR3 sequence: CSAGEQETQYF. In DNA form, the CDR3 reads TGCAGTGCCGGGGAACAAGAGACCCAGTACTTC.

This chain connects TRBV2 to TRBJ2-7; D gene unclear. V dropped 3 bases and J dropped 0 bases, with 12 bases sitting between them. CDR3 length: 15 amino acids. Germline V gene lookup returns CDR1 SNHLY and CDR2 FYNNEI. Here the CDR3 reads CASSEGWTGSYEQYF. CDR3 coding DNA: TGTGCCAGCAGTGAGGGATGGACGGGCTCCTACGAGCAGTACTTC.

The rearrangement links TRBV30 to TRBJ1-2, with a tentative D call TRBD1 (5 bases). Germline-derived CDR1 and CDR2 are GTSNPN and SVGIG (reference sequence). V lost 4 bases and J lost 3, with 12 bases in between. This CDR3 is 13 amino acids long. CDR3 in amino acids: CAWTRDLHYGYTF. The CDR3 DNA reads as TGTGCCTGGACCCGGGACCTTCACTATGGCTACACCTTC.

The chain is built from TRBV4-1 and TRBJ2-3, with TRBD2 identical over 9 bases. The germline V gene has CDR1 MGHRA and CDR2 YSYEKL. The junction had 2 bases not matched to a gene; V was cut back by 0 bases and J by 1 base. The CDR3 runs 16 residues. The CDR3 region is CASSQEASGGTDTQYF. CDR3 DNA sequence: TGCGCCAGCAGCCAAGAGGCTAGCGGGGGCACAGATACGCAGTATTTT.

This clone was counted a few times. The rearrangement joins TRBV7-2 to TRBJ2-7, with 7 nucleotides matching TRBD1. Germline CDR1 is SGHTA and CDR2 is FQGNSA. The trim removed 5 bases at V and 2 bases at J, leaving 3 bases unmatched. The CDR3 is 13 residues long. CDR3 nucleotide sequence: TGTGCCAGCAGCCCCACAGGGGCCTACGAGCAGTACTTC. This translates into CASSPTGAYEQYF.